The clone carrying this TCR beta chain was observed once. In the study's own analysis: It was from reference gene primer amplification that nucleated cell counts were estimated. Measured with immunoSEQ multiplex PCR; TCRdb has only the in-frame clones, and not every one. The V and J calls and clone size are taken from that table; D and trimming were inferred from the DNA. The table lists 200,000 or so clones, roughly 80% of them singletons. This entry comes from a study of blood T cell repertoires in COVID-19. Turning to the study itself: The samples span acute and convalescent COVID-19 from the United States, Italy and Spain. Sources were T cells, B-cell-depleted T cells, or PBMCs; the material itself was cDNA or gDNA.

The CDR3 sequence is 13 residues long. The germline gives CDR1 MNHEY, CDR2 SMNVEV (reference sequence). Unmatched junction bases numbered 3, after V lost 3 bases and J lost 6 bases. Seattle cases were enrolled at active infection and followed longitudinally. This receptor was obtained from a man aged 55 to 70 with COVID-19, enrolled during active disease. The V gene is TRBV27, the J gene TRBJ1-1, with 8 bases aligning to TRBD1. Sequenced sample: peripheral blood. The CDR3 DNA sequence: TGTGCCAGCAGTTTTCAGGGGGCGGCTGAAGCTTTCTTT. Amino acids: CASSFQGAAEAFF.